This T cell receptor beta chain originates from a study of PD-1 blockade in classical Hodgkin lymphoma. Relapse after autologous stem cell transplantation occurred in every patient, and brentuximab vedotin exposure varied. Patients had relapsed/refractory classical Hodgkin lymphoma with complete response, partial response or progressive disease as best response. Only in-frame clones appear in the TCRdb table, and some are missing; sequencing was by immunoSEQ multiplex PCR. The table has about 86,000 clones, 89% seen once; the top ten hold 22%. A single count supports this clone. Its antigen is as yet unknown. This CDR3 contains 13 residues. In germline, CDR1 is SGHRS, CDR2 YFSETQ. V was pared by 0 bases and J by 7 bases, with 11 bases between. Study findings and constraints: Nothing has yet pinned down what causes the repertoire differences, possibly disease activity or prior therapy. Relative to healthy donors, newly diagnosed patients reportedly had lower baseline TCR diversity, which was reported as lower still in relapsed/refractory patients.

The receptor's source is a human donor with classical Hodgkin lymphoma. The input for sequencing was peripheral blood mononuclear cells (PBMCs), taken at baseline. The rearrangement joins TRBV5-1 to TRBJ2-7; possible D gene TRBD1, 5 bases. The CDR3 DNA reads TGCGCCAGCAGCTTGGGACAGTTTTTAGAGCAGTACTTC. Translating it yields CASSLGQFLEQYF.